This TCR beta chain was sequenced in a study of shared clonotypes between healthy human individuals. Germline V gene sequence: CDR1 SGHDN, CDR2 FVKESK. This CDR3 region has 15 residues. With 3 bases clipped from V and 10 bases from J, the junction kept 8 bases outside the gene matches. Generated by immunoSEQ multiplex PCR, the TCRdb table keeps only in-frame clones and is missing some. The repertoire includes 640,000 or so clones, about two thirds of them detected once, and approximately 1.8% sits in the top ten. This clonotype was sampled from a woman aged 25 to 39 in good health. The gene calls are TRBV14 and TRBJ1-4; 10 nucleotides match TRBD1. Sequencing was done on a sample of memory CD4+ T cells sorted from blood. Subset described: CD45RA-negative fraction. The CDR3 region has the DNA TGTGCCAGCAGCCATTCCGGGACAGGGGACCGAAAACTGTTTTTT. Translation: CASSHSGTGDRKLFF.